The 24 T cell receptor beta chains below come from one sample, sequenced in a study of shared clonotypes between healthy human individuals. Assay: immunoSEQ multiplex PCR; the TCRdb copy retains only in-frame clones and omits some. Of more than 2,000,000 clones listed, approximately 90% are singletons. The sample comprised naive CD4+ T cells sorted from blood. As for subset: CD45RA+ positively selected. Every receptor here comes from a man younger than 30 in good health.

The V and J genes are TRBV7-2 and TRBJ1-6; the D gene is possibly TRBD1 (6 bases). V was pared by 5 bases and J by 8 bases, with 10 bases between. Germline assignment: CDR1 SGHTA and CDR2 FQGNSA. The CDR3 runs 13 residues. The CDR3 spells CASSPYRDSPLHF. CDR3 in DNA: TGTGCCAGCAGCCCGTACAGGGATTCACCCCTCCACTTT.

The chain recombines TRBV5-1 with TRBJ1-5; D not certain. CDR3 length: 15 amino acids. Germline-derived CDR1 and CDR2 are SGHRS and YFSETQ. Trimming left V 0 bases short and J 5 bases short, with 12 bases between. This CDR3 reads CASSLAASGDQPQHF. CDR3 in DNA: TGCGCCAGCAGCTTGGCCGCTTCCGGAGATCAGCCCCAGCATTTT. The complete variable domain, with remaining parts taken from reference TRBV5-1 and TRBJ1-5, reads KAGVTQTPRYLIKTRGQQVTLSCSPISGHRSVSWYQQTPGQGLQFLFEYFSETQRNKGNFPGRFSGRQFSNSRSEMNVSTLELGDSALYLCASSLAASGDQPQHFGDGTRLSIL.

This sequence joins TRBV2 and TRBJ2-5; tentatively, D is TRBD1 or TRBD2 (5 bases each). The J call could be wrong; TRBJ2-7 is a better fit for the DNA end. Germline CDR1 SNHLY, CDR2 FYNNEI. This CDR3 is built from 13 residues. CDR3 region: CASSVLGAYEQYF. The CDR3 nucleotides read TGTGCCAGCAGTGTACTAGGGGCCTACGAGCAGTACTTC.

The chain links TRBV28 to TRBJ1-3; D unclear. V was cut by 3 bases and J by 0 bases, with 9 bases left in between. This CDR3 region has 15 residues. Germline V gene data show CDR1 as MDHEN and CDR2 as SYDVKM. The CDR3, as DNA: TGTGCCAGCAGTTTCCCCGCGGACTCTGGAAACACCATATATTTT. Protein product: CASSFPADSGNTIYF. The full variable domain, its missing parts supplied by reference TRBV28 and TRBJ1-3, is DVKVTQSSRYLVKRTGEKVFLECVQDMDHENMFWYRQDPGLGLRLIYFSYDVKMKEKGDIPEGYSVSREKKERFSLILESASTNQTSMYLCASSFPADSGNTIYFGEGSWLTVV.

This rearrangement joins TRBV10-3 to TRBJ1-2, with 8 bases fitting TRBD1. Per the germline V gene, CDR1 is ENHRY and CDR2 is SYGVKD. With 3 bases clipped from V and 8 bases from J, the junction kept 14 bases outside the gene matches. This CDR3 comprises 16 residues. CDR3 coding DNA: TGTGCCATCAGTGACTTGACAGGGGCCCTAATGGGAGGCTACACCTTC. Translation: CAISDLTGALMGGYTF.

CDR3 in DNA: TGTGCCAGCAGTCTTCTTAGGGGGAGAGGTACAGATACGCAGTATTTT. As protein: CASSLLRGRGTDTQYF. The chain combines TRBV28 with TRBJ2-3; D perhaps matches TRBD1 (6 bases). V was pared by 5 bases and J by 3 bases, with 18 bases between. This CDR3 has 16 amino acids. Germline CDR1 is MDHEN and CDR2 is SYDVKM.

This clone was counted a single time. J is TRBJ2-3 and V is TRBV2, with D possibly being TRBD1 (6 bases). This CDR3 spans 12 amino acids. From germline, CDR1 is SNHLY and CDR2 FYNNEI. V lost 11 bases, J lost 1 base, and 10 bases lay in between. The CDR3 DNA is TGTGCCCAACAGGGCGGCACAGATACGCAGTATTTT. This encodes CAQQGGTDTQYF. The full variable domain, with the rest looked up from reference TRBV2 and TRBJ2-3, is EPEVTQTPSHQVTQMGQEVILRCVPISNHLYFYWYRQILGQKVEFLVSFYNNEISEKSEIFDDQFSVERPDGSNFTLKIRSTKLEDSAMYFCAQQGGTDTQYFGPGTRLTVL.

The chain uses TRBV5-1 and TRBJ2-5, with D tentatively TRBD2 (6 bases). CDR3 length equals 15 residues. Trimming took off 2 bases at V and 1 base at J, with 12 bases between the two ends. The germline V gene has CDR1 SGHRS and CDR2 YFSETQ. The CDR3 DNA reads as TGCGCCAGCAGCTTAGGGGCGGGATTCCAAGAGACCCAGTACTTC. Its translation is CASSLGAGFQETQYF.

The CDR3 DNA reads TGCGCCAGCAGCCAAGAGGGGGCAGCCTCCTACGAGCAGTACTTC. Amino acid sequence: CASSQEGAASYEQYF. The chain is built from TRBV4-1 and TRBJ2-7, with a weak D call TRBD1 (6 bases). The germline V gene encodes CDR1 MGHRA and CDR2 YSYEKL. Trimming took off 0 bases at V and 0 bases at J, with 9 bases between the two ends. The CDR3 sequence is 15 residues long.

The J gene is TRBJ2-1, the V gene TRBV15, with 8 bases aligning to TRBD2. CDR3 length: 17 residues. CDR1 is LNHNV, CDR2 YYDKDF, per germline (reference sequence). V was clipped by 1 base and J by 5 bases; unmatched bases: 10. CDR3 sequence: CATSRVWGTSGDNEQFF. In DNA form, the CDR3 reads TGTGCCACCAGCAGAGTTTGGGGCACTAGCGGAGACAATGAGCAGTTCTTC.

V is TRBV11-2 and J is TRBJ1-4; 8 bases match TRBD1. Germline V gene sequence: CDR1 SGHAT, CDR2 FQNNGV. J lost 0 bases, V lost 3 bases, and 9 bases had no gene match. The CDR3 runs 18 residues. The CDR3 region has the DNA TGTGCCAGCAGCTTGAAGGGACAGGTGATTGCAACTAATGAAAAACTGTTTTTT. It encodes CASSLKGQVIATNEKLFF.

The gene calls are TRBV11-2 and TRBJ1-3; D is ambiguous. The CDR3 extends over 13 amino acids. Germline V CDR1 and CDR2: SGHAT, FQNNGV. V was pared by 5 bases and J by 9 bases, with 14 bases between. The CDR3 nucleotides are TGTGCCAGCAGCACCGTTATCCGTAGCACCATATATTTT. This codes for CASSTVIRSTIYF.

The V and J genes are TRBV5-1 and TRBJ2-3; the D gene is possibly TRBD1 (5 bases). Germline assignment: CDR1 SGHRS and CDR2 YFSETQ. The V and J ends lost 0 bases and 13 bases respectively, with 9 bases between them. CDR3 length: 11 amino acids. CDR3 amino acids: CASSLDRLEYF. CDR3 coding DNA: TGCGCCAGCAGCTTGGACAGGTTAGAGTATTTT.

In its sample, this clone was seen once. The V call is TRBV11-2, the J call TRBJ1-3; D is ambiguous. This CDR3 comprises 15 residues. Trimming stripped 4 bases from V and 4 bases from J, with 14 bases between. Germline V CDR1 and CDR2: SGHAT, FQNNGV. In nucleotides, the CDR3 is TGTGCCAGCAGCTGGACCGGGTCTCGAGGAAACACCATATATTTT. Protein sequence: CASSWTGSRGNTIYF.

This chain links TRBV18 with TRBJ2-3; D is undetermined. The CDR3 extends over 11 amino acids. Germline lookup yields CDR1 KGHSH and CDR2 LQKENI. With 6 bases removed from V and 6 bases from J, the gap between germline ends came to 7 bases. The CDR3 region has the DNA TGTGCCAGCTCTACGGGCGATACGCAGTATTTT. Translated, it gives CASSTGDTQYF. The complete variable domain, with remaining parts taken from reference TRBV18 and TRBJ2-3, reads NAGVMQNPRHLVRRRGQEARLRCSPMKGHSHVYWYRQLPEEGLKFMVYLQKENIIDESGMPKERFSAEFPKEGPSILRIQQVVRGDSAAYFCASSTGDTQYFGPGTRLTVL.

The genes are TRBV28 and TRBJ1-4, with 7 nucleotides matching TRBD1. The CDR3 loop spans 12 amino acids. Looked up from germline, CDR1 is MDHEN and CDR2 is SYDVKM. The J segment lost 8 bases and the V segment lost 10 bases, leaving 7 bases of the junction unmatched. Here the CDR3 DNA reads TGTGCCACGGGACAGCGAAAGGAAAAACTGTTTTTT. Translated: CATGQRKEKLFF.

V gene TRBV11-3 combines with J gene TRBJ2-2; the match to TRBD2 covers 8 bases. The CDR3 has 18 amino acids. The V gene end was trimmed by 3 bases and the J gene end by 3 bases; junction bases not matched to a gene: 12. Germline V gene data show CDR1 as SGHNT and CDR2 as YENEEA. The CDR3 region is CASSFELGLAGYTGELFF. DNA of the CDR3: TGTGCCAGCAGCTTCGAGCTGGGGCTAGCGGGTTACACCGGGGAGCTGTTTTTT.

About this clone: The junction does not match germline at one end; this may be a read error. The rearrangement uses TRBV5-1 and TRBJ2-5, with 7 bases that match TRBD1. Germline V gene sequence: CDR1 SGHRS, CDR2 YFSETQ. This CDR3 is 14 amino acids long. CDR3 DNA: TGCGCCAACAGCCCCTGGACAGGCTTAGAGACCCAGTACTTC. Protein sequence: CANSPWTGLETQYF.

This rearrangement joins TRBV2 to TRBJ2-3, with D possibly TRBD2 on 6 matching bases. Germline V gene sequence: CDR1 SNHLY, CDR2 FYNNEI. V was trimmed by 6 bases and J by 4 bases, leaving 17 bases between them. The CDR3 is made up of 15 amino acids. CDR3 amino acids: CASREPGLPPDTQYF. CDR3 bases: TGTGCCAGCAGAGAACCGGGACTTCCCCCAGATACGCAGTATTTT. The complete variable domain, with remaining parts taken from reference TRBV2 and TRBJ2-3, reads EPEVTQTPSHQVTQMGQEVILRCVPISNHLYFYWYRQILGQKVEFLVSFYNNEISEKSEIFDDQFSVERPDGSNFTLKIRSTKLEDSAMYFCASREPGLPPDTQYFGPGTRLTVL.

The chain uses TRBV10-1 and TRBJ2-1; 10 bases align to TRBD2. Germline CDR1 WNHNN, CDR2 SYGVQD (reference sequence). The junction had 5 bases not matched to a gene; V was cut back by 0 bases and J by 3 bases. The CDR3 length is 17 residues. The CDR3 spells CASSESVGTSVYNEQFF. The DNA of the CDR3 is TGCGCCAGCAGTGAGTCGGTGGGGACTAGCGTCTACAATGAGCAGTTCTTC.

J is TRBJ1-3 and V is TRBV7-6; perhaps TRBD1 as D (5 bases). CDR3 length: 16 residues. The germline CDR1 and CDR2 sequences are SGHVS and FNYEAQ. The V and J ends lost 0 bases and 0 bases respectively, with 9 bases between them. The CDR3 nucleotides read TGTGCCAGCAGCTTAGCGGGGGGACCCTCTGGAAACACCATATATTTT. It encodes CASSLAGGPSGNTIYF. Drawing the rest from reference TRBV7-6 and TRBJ1-3, the complete variable domain is GAGVSQSPRYKVTKRGQDVALRCDPISGHVSLYWYRQALGQGPEFLTYFNYEAQQDKSGLPNDRFSAERPEGSISTLTIQRTEQRDSAMYRCASSLAGGPSGNTIYFGEGSWLTVV.

This chain links TRBV5-1 with TRBJ2-5; D gene uncertain. CDR3 length equals 17 residues. Germline V lookup: CDR1 SGHRS, CDR2 YFSETQ. Trimming stripped 3 bases from V and 0 bases from J, with 18 bases between. The CDR3 is CASSSGYAAGYQETQYF. CDR3 nucleotide sequence: TGCGCCAGCAGCTCCGGATACGCCGCCGGGTACCAAGAGACCCAGTACTTC.

V and J are TRBV4-1 and TRBJ2-3; 11 bases align to TRBD2. After removal of 1 base from V and 3 bases from J, the junction contained 6 bases not matched to a gene. The CDR3 consists of 17 residues. Germline V gene lookup returns CDR1 MGHRA and CDR2 YSYEKL. The CDR3 loop reads CASSQGSSGGSTDTQYF. As DNA, the CDR3 is TGCGCCAGCAGCCAAGGGTCTAGCGGGGGGAGTACAGATACGCAGTATTTT.

This rearrangement joins TRBV21-1 to TRBJ1-3. TRBV21-1 is given as a pseudogene. The CDR3 has 17 amino acids. CDR3 amino acids: CASSKYGGGRTGNTIYF. The CDR3 DNA reads TGTGCCAGCAGCAAATATGGAGGAGGGAGGACTGGAAACACCATATATTTT.